Following are 7 T cell receptor beta chains from one sample sequenced in a study of T-cell memory formation after mild COVID-19. TCRdb re-derived calls from the 5' RACE reads in MiXCR, one entry per CDR3 protein. The sample has hundreds of thousands of distinct CDR3 sequences; around a sixth are singletons. Material: PBMCs or a T cell subset sorted from them (not recorded which). These receptors all come from a man younger than 35 who had mild COVID-19 (a few samples of this study predate the infection). Cell type and time point are not known.

The chain carries TRBV7-2 and TRBJ1-1; 7 bases map to TRBD1. Per the germline V gene, CDR1 is SGHTA and CDR2 is FQGNSA. This CDR3 has 14 residues. With V trimmed by 5 bases and J by 3 bases, 6 bases remained unmatched. For the CDR3, the DNA is TGTGCCAGCAGCGTACCGGGACAGTACACTGAAGCTTTCTTT. It translates to CASSVPGQYTEAFF. The variable domain in full, completed from reference TRBV7-2 and TRBJ1-1, reads GAGVSQSPSNKVTEKGKDVELRCDPISGHTALYWYRQSLGQGLEFLIYFQGNSAPDKSGLPSDRFSAERTGGSVSTLTIQRTQQEDSAVYLCASSVPGQYTEAFFGQGTRLTVV.

This chain uses TRBV7-2 with TRBJ2-5, with a weak D call TRBD1 (5 bases). Germline V gene data show CDR1 as SGHTA and CDR2 as FQGNSA. V dropped 2 bases and J dropped 9 bases, with 13 bases sitting between them. The CDR3 runs to 13 residues. The CDR3 here is CASSLSPRASQYF. The CDR3 DNA reads as TGTGCCAGCAGCTTATCCCCCAGGGCTTCCCAGTACTTC.

Here the CDR3 reads CASSVGTSGGSETQYF. For the CDR3, the DNA is TGTGCCAGCAGCGTCGGGACTAGCGGGGGCTCAGAGACCCAGTACTTC. V and J are TRBV9 and TRBJ2-5; 14 bases line up with TRBD2. The CDR3 has 16 residues. Unmatched junction bases numbered 4, after V lost 2 bases and J lost 4 bases. Per the germline V gene, CDR1 is SGDLS and CDR2 is YYNGEE.

In this sample, this clonotype turned up many times. The rearrangement joins TRBV19 to TRBJ1-2; D not certain. The germline gives CDR1 LNHDA, CDR2 SQIVND (reference sequence). V was pared by 7 bases and J by 6 bases, with 6 bases between. There are 10 residues in the CDR3. The CDR3 sequence is CASKADGYTF. The CDR3 coding sequence is TGTGCCAGTAAGGCGGATGGCTACACCTTC. The whole variable domain, filled in from reference TRBV19 and TRBJ1-2, reads DGGITQSPKYLFRKEGQNVTLSCEQNLNHDAMYWYRQDPGQGLRLIYYSQIVNDFQKGDIAEGYSVSREKKESFPLTVTSAQKNPTAFYLCASKADGYTFGSGTRLTVV.

This clonotype was seen ten or more times. This sequence joins TRBV29-1 and TRBJ2-5; TRBD1 agrees at 9 bases. Germline CDR1 and CDR2: SQVTM and ANQGSEA. The ends lost 5 bases at V and 3 bases at J; junction bases unmatched: 1. This CDR3 is built from 12 residues. The CDR3 here is CSVWTGEETQYF. CDR3 bases: TGCAGCGTTTGGACAGGGGAAGAGACCCAGTACTTC.

The chain employs TRBV27 and TRBJ1-5; weak D call: TRBD1 (5 bases). The CDR3 is 17 residues long. CDR1 is MNHEY, CDR2 SMNVEV, per germline (reference sequence). Trimming shortened V by 2 bases and J by 3 bases, and 17 bases separated the two germline ends. CDR3: CASSLTGQMWSNQPQHF. The CDR3 DNA is TGTGCCAGCAGTTTAACCGGACAAATGTGGTCCAATCAGCCCCAGCATTTT.

This chain connects TRBV9 to TRBJ2-1, with TRBD2 matching over 10 bases. CDR1 is SGDLS, CDR2 YYNGEE, per germline. The CDR3 is 16 amino acids. J gave up 7 bases and V 3 bases, and 10 bases lay outside the gene matches. The CDR3 loop reads CASSAIQLSGGNEQFF. The CDR3 DNA sequence: TGTGCCAGCAGCGCAATTCAACTTAGCGGGGGGAATGAGCAGTTCTTC.